Below are 10 T cell receptor beta chains sequenced from a single sample in a study of T-cell reconstitution after alpha-beta-depleted transplantation in children. This sample's TCRbeta library carried unique molecular identifier barcodes. MiXCR was run by TCRdb on the PCR reads, yielding one entry per CDR3 protein. This table has 250,000 to 350,000 distinct CDR3 sequences, about a tenth appearing once. The sample consisted of PBMCs from the stem cell graft donor, taken from the stem cell graft. The source of these receptors is a human donor who donated a stem cell graft to a child with SCID.

This clonotype occurred a few times. This sequence joins TRBV16 and TRBJ1-3; D not certain. Germline V gives CDR1 KGHSY, CDR2 FQNENV. The CDR3 runs 15 residues. V was trimmed by 4 bases and J by 0 bases, leaving 10 bases between them. DNA for the CDR3: TGTGCCAGCAGCCTTAGTTGGAGCTCTGGAAACACCATATATTTT. This codes for CASSLSWSSGNTIYF.

There are a few counts of this clonotype. The chain recombines TRBV20-1 with TRBJ1-2, with 9 bases matching TRBD1. Unmatched junction bases numbered 7, after V lost 3 bases and J lost 5 bases. The CDR3 runs 14 residues. Germline values: CDR1 DFQATT, CDR2 SNEGSKA (reference sequence). The DNA for the CDR3 is TGCAGTGCTAGTTACACAGGGGGCCGGTATGGCTACACCTTC. The encoded protein is CSASYTGGRYGYTF.

The V gene is TRBV9, the J gene TRBJ1-1, with unresolved D. This CDR3 is built from 15 residues. The V end was cut by 4 bases, the J end by 3 bases, with 16 bases between. CDR1 and CDR2 from the germline V gene are SGDLS and YYNGEE. The CDR3 spells CASSPMVALDTEAFF. The CDR3 DNA reads TGTGCCAGCAGCCCAATGGTGGCTTTGGACACTGAAGCTTTCTTT.

CDR3 protein: CASSPQGTNTGELFF. In nucleotides, the CDR3 is TGTGCCAGCAGCCCACAGGGGACGAACACCGGGGAGCTGTTTTTT. The rearrangement uses TRBV9 and TRBJ2-2, with 7 bases fitting TRBD1. In germline, CDR1 is SGDLS, CDR2 YYNGEE. This CDR3 contains 15 residues. V lost 4 bases and J lost 0; bases outside the gene matches: 3.

On this clonotype: A much larger clone is a single base away; this may be a read error. This chain connects TRBV10-3 to TRBJ2-5; D is ambiguous. The length of the CDR3 is 12 residues. CDR1 ENHRY and CDR2 SYGVKD come from the germline V gene. CDR3 sequence: CAISEVQETKYF. In DNA form, the CDR3 reads TGTGCCATCAGTGAGGTTCAAGAGACCAAGTACTTC.

This clonotype turned up a few times. The chain is built from TRBV9 and TRBJ2-3, with TRBD2 as a possible D gene (5 bases). Germline V gene sequence: CDR1 SGDLS, CDR2 YYNGEE. Trimming removed 0 bases from V and 2 bases from J, with 13 bases in between. CDR3 length equals 16 residues. The CDR3 loop is CASSVGVRRYTDTQYF. The CDR3 region has the DNA TGTGCCAGCAGCGTAGGGGTTAGGAGGTACACAGATACGCAGTATTTT.

This sequence joins TRBV20-1 and TRBJ2-7, with D perhaps matching TRBD1 (6 bases). V lost 3 bases and J lost 5, with 11 bases in between. The CDR3 spans 12 residues. Germline V gene lookup returns CDR1 DFQATT and CDR2 SNEGSKA (reference sequence). The CDR3 is CSASTGLDEQYF. The CDR3 region has the DNA TGCAGTGCTAGCACAGGGTTGGACGAGCAGTACTTC.

The chain recombines TRBV7-9 with TRBJ2-7; D uncertain. Trimming shortened V by 5 bases and J by 2 bases, and 19 bases separated the two germline ends. The germline V gene has CDR1 SEHNR and CDR2 FQNEAQ (reference sequence). This CDR3 comprises 16 residues. CDR3 nucleotide sequence: TGTGCCAGCAGCCCCACCATAGTAAACAGTGCCTACGAGCAGTACTTC. This encodes CASSPTIVNSAYEQYF.

This clonotype came up many times. The J gene is TRBJ2-1, the V gene TRBV6-5; 7 bases match TRBD2. This CDR3 has 13 residues. V was pared by 3 bases and J by 6 bases, with 2 bases of the junction left unmatched. The germline CDR1 and CDR2 sequences are MNHEY and SVGAGI. The CDR3 sequence: CASSYGEGNEQFF. The CDR3 coding sequence is TGTGCCAGCAGTTATGGGGAGGGCAATGAGCAGTTCTTC.

V is TRBV7-9 and J is TRBJ2-7, with TRBD1 matching 8 bases. CDR3 length equals 15 residues. Unmatched junction bases numbered 6, after V lost 1 base and J lost 4 bases. CDR1 SEHNR and CDR2 FQNEAQ come from the germline V gene (reference sequence). CDR3: CASSLGPQGAYEQYF. In DNA form, the CDR3 reads TGTGCCAGCAGCTTAGGCCCCCAGGGGGCTTACGAGCAGTACTTC.